The next 5 T cell receptor beta chains were all read from a single sample in a study of cytomegalovirus exposure and HLA in healthy donors. PCR amplification relied on 60 Vbeta primers (plus 13 Jbeta primers). TCRdb's table, derived via immunoSEQ multiplex PCR, lists solely in-frame clones and lacks some. The sample records around 280,000 clones, roughly 90% being singletons. Material: PBMCs. The receptors were sampled from a young woman in good health and CMV-seronegative.

The J gene is TRBJ2-3, the V gene TRBV7-8; 8 bases line up with TRBD1. This CDR3 comprises 14 residues. CDR1 and CDR2 from the germline V gene are SGHVS and FQNEAQ. J gave up 5 bases and V 6 bases, and 7 bases lay outside the gene matches. CDR3 in amino acids: CASRGRGPVDTQYF. CDR3 sequence (DNA): TGTGCCAGCAGAGGCAGGGGGCCTGTAGATACGCAGTATTTT. Filled out from reference TRBV7-8 and TRBJ2-3, the complete variable domain reads GAGVSQSPRYKVAKRGQDVALRCDPISGHVSLFWYQQALGQGPEFLTYFQNEAQLDKSGLPSDRFFAERPEGSVSTLKIQRTQQEDSAVYLCASRGRGPVDTQYFGPGTRLTVL.

This chain joins TRBV19 and TRBJ2-7, with D maybe TRBD1 (6 bases). From germline, CDR1 is LNHDA and CDR2 SQIVND (reference sequence). The CDR3 extends over 11 amino acids. V was trimmed by 11 bases and J by 4 bases, leaving 12 bases between them. As DNA, the CDR3 is TGTGCCTCCAGGGGTATATACGAGCAGTACTTC. It codes for CASRGIYEQYF. The full variable domain, its missing parts supplied by reference TRBV19 and TRBJ2-7, is DGGITQSPKYLFRKEGQNVTLSCEQNLNHDAMYWYRQDPGQGLRLIYYSQIVNDFQKGDIAEGYSVSREKKESFPLTVTSAQKNPTAFYLCASRGIYEQYFGPGTRLTVT.

CDR3 amino acids: CASSLSIDNQNTEAFF. CDR3 coding DNA: TGTGCCAGCAGCTTGTCTATTGACAATCAAAACACTGAAGCTTTCTTT. The rearrangement joins TRBV5-5 to TRBJ1-1; no clear D gene. The CDR3 is made up of 16 amino acids. Trimming took 1 base from V and 2 from J, leaving 15 bases between them. Germline V CDR1 and CDR2: SGHKS, YYEKEE (reference sequence).

The chain joins TRBV7-9 to TRBJ2-7; D is possibly TRBD2 (6 bases). With 4 bases removed from V and 5 bases from J, the gap between germline ends came to 15 bases. Per germline, CDR1 SEHNR and CDR2 FQNEAQ (reference sequence). The CDR3 spans 14 residues. In DNA, the CDR3 is TGTGCCAGCAGCTCGACCCAGGGAGGAGACGAGCAGTACTTC. As protein: CASSSTQGGDEQYF.

V and J are TRBV9 and TRBJ1-1, with D perhaps TRBD1 (6 bases). V was trimmed by 3 bases and J by 3 bases, leaving 18 bases between them. The CDR3 has 16 amino acids. The germline V gene encodes CDR1 SGDLS and CDR2 YYNGEE. The CDR3 reads CASSAGSGAAYTEAFF. Here the CDR3 DNA reads TGTGCCAGCAGCGCCGGATCAGGGGCTGCGTACACTGAAGCTTTCTTT.